A selection of T cell receptor beta chains follows, all from one sample in a study of patients and donors after allogeneic stem cell transplantation. TCRdb passed the RT-PCR reads through MiXCR, listing each CDR3 protein once. The sample has 920,000 or so distinct CDR3 sequences; around 17% are singletons. The sequenced sample was blood, either unsorted or a sorted T cell fraction (not recorded which). The receptor source for this set is a human donor who was either an allogeneic HSCT recipient or a stem cell or donor lymphocyte infusion donor (not recorded which). It is not recorded whose cells these are; they may come from a transplant donor. Each CDR3 is given with its conserved first and last residue. The D gene is left open where the match is weak. Only part of the rows carry a size: once, few, many, or a class if the clone is expanded.

j_gene: TRBJ2-3; abundance: few; v_gene: TRBV6-1; d_gene: -; CDR3nt: TGTGCCAGCAGCGGCATAACCACGGATACGCAGTATTTT; CDR3aa: CASSGITTDTQYF
j_gene: TRBJ2-5; abundance: -; v_gene: TRBV20-1; d_gene: TRBD1; CDR3nt: TGCAGTGCTAGAGATACGGGACAGGGTACGGAGACCCAGTACTTC; CDR3aa: CSARDTGQGTETQYF
j_gene: TRBJ1-5; abundance: -; v_gene: TRBV7-2; d_gene: TRBD1; CDR3nt: TGTGCCAGCAGGAGAACAGGGGTAGGGCAGCCCCAGCATTTT; CDR3aa: CASRRTGVGQPQHF
j_gene: TRBJ1-4; abundance: few; v_gene: TRBV11-2; d_gene: TRBD1; CDR3nt: TGTGCCAGCAGCTTAGTGGGACAGGGATTAAGCGAAAAACTGTTTTTT; CDR3aa: CASSLVGQGLSEKLFF
j_gene: TRBJ2-5; abundance: few; v_gene: TRBV5-5; d_gene: -; CDR3nt: TGTGCCAGCAGACACCCGTGGGGCCAAGAGACCCAGTACTTC; CDR3aa: CASRHPWGQETQYF
j_gene: TRBJ2-7; abundance: few; v_gene: TRBV27; d_gene: -; CDR3nt: TGTGCCAGCAGTTTATCGCTCAGCTCCTACGAGCAGTACTTC; CDR3aa: CASSLSLSSYEQYF
j_gene: TRBJ1-3; abundance: -; v_gene: TRBV7-6; d_gene: -; CDR3nt: TGTGCCAGCAGCCAACAGGTCAGCTCTGGAAACACCATATATTTT; CDR3aa: CASSQQVSSGNTIYF
j_gene: TRBJ1-5; abundance: -; v_gene: TRBV6-1; d_gene: TRBD1; CDR3nt: TGTGCCAGCATTAACAGGGGAGGCCAGCCCCAGCATTTT; CDR3aa: CASINRGGQPQHF
j_gene: TRBJ1-1; abundance: few; v_gene: TRBV5-1; d_gene: -; CDR3nt: TGCGCCAGCAGCTGGGGGACCGGAAAGAACACTGAAGCTTTCTTT; CDR3aa: CASSWGTGKNTEAFF
j_gene: TRBJ1-2; abundance: -; v_gene: TRBV12-3/TRBV12-4; d_gene: -; CDR3nt: TGTGCCAGCAGTGCTCCCCGATCATATGGCTACACCTTC; CDR3aa: CASSAPRSYGYTF
j_gene: TRBJ1-4; abundance: few; v_gene: TRBV12-3/TRBV12-4; d_gene: -; CDR3nt: TGTGCCAGCAGTCCGTACAAGGCAACTAATGAAAAACTGTTTTTT; CDR3aa: CASSPYKATNEKLFF
j_gene: TRBJ2-3; abundance: -; v_gene: TRBV4-1; d_gene: -; CDR3nt: TGCGCCAGCAGCCAAGGGAACATTGTGTGGTCCACAGATACGCAGTATTTT; CDR3aa: CASSQGNIVWSTDTQYF
j_gene: TRBJ1-2; abundance: -; v_gene: TRBV20-1; d_gene: -; CDR3nt: TGCAGTGCCCCCTTCCGGGGAAGAGATGGCTACACCTTC; CDR3aa: CSAPFRGRDGYTF
j_gene: TRBJ2-3; abundance: -; v_gene: TRBV7-2; d_gene: TRBD1; CDR3nt: TGTGCCAGCAGCCCGCGTTTAGGGGGCCCGACAGATACGCAGTATTTT; CDR3aa: CASSPRLGGPTDTQYF
j_gene: TRBJ2-2; abundance: -; v_gene: TRBV7-2; d_gene: -; CDR3nt: TGTGCCAGCAGCCCCCCGGTCCGGGAGCTGTTTTTT; CDR3aa: CASSPPVRELFF
j_gene: TRBJ1-2; abundance: few; v_gene: TRBV15; d_gene: -; CDR3nt: TGTGCCACCAGCGGGGGAAGGGGGTCGCGTCCCTATGGCTACACCTTC; CDR3aa: CATSGGRGSRPYGYTF
j_gene: TRBJ2-1; abundance: few; v_gene: TRBV3-1; d_gene: TRBD1; CDR3nt: TGTGCCAGCAGCCAAGAGGGACAGGGATTAAATGAGCAGTTCTTC; CDR3aa: CASSQEGQGLNEQFF
j_gene: TRBJ2-3; abundance: many; v_gene: TRBV15; d_gene: -; CDR3nt: TGTGCCACCAGCAGGGGGGGAGAGCCAGCAGATACGCAGTATTTT; CDR3aa: CATSRGGEPADTQYF
j_gene: TRBJ2-7; abundance: -; v_gene: TRBV3-1; d_gene: TRBD2; CDR3nt: TGTGCCAGCAGCGAACTAGCGGGAGGCACCTACGAGCAGTACTTC; CDR3aa: CASSELAGGTYEQYF
j_gene: TRBJ2-5; abundance: few; v_gene: TRBV20-1; d_gene: TRBD2; CDR3nt: TGCAGTGCTAGAGTTTCAGCGGGGGCTGGGGAGACCCAGTACTTC; CDR3aa: CSARVSAGAGETQYF
j_gene: TRBJ2-7; abundance: few; v_gene: TRBV14; d_gene: TRBD1; CDR3nt: TGTGCCAGCAGCCAGTGGACAGGGAACGGCGAGCAGTACTTC; CDR3aa: CASSQWTGNGEQYF
j_gene: TRBJ2-7; abundance: few; v_gene: TRBV10-3; d_gene: -; CDR3nt: TGTGCCATCAGTGAGTCCAGGGCGGGTGAGCAGTACTTC; CDR3aa: CAISESRAGEQYF
j_gene: TRBJ2-1; abundance: few; v_gene: TRBV7-2; d_gene: -; CDR3nt: TGTGCCAGCAGCTTAGTGGGGGGATGGGGCTTTGGTGGTGAGCAGTTCTTC; CDR3aa: CASSLVGGWGFGGEQFF
j_gene: TRBJ2-7; abundance: few; v_gene: TRBV4-2; d_gene: TRBD1; CDR3nt: TGTGCCAGCGGGGGGGACAGGGGATACGAGCAGTACTTC; CDR3aa: CASGGDRGYEQYF
j_gene: TRBJ1-4; abundance: few; v_gene: TRBV20-1; d_gene: TRBD1; CDR3nt: TGCAGTGCCTCGACAGGGTTTAATGAAAAACTGTTTTTT; CDR3aa: CSASTGFNEKLFF
j_gene: TRBJ1-5; abundance: -; v_gene: TRBV24-1; d_gene: -; CDR3nt: TGTGCCACCAGTGATTTTAGCGGGCGACAGCCCCAGCATTTT; CDR3aa: CATSDFSGRQPQHF
j_gene: TRBJ2-2; abundance: few; v_gene: TRBV10-3; d_gene: -; CDR3nt: TGTGCCATCAGTGAAATGGGAAAGGCGACCGGGGAGCTGTTTTTT; CDR3aa: CAISEMGKATGELFF
j_gene: TRBJ2-1; abundance: -; v_gene: TRBV7-3; d_gene: -; CDR3nt: TGTGCCAGCAGCCCCCAGGGATCCCCCTTTAAAGAGCAGTTCTTC; CDR3aa: CASSPQGSPFKEQFF
j_gene: TRBJ2-1; abundance: -; v_gene: TRBV9; d_gene: -; CDR3nt: TGTGCCAGCAGCGTAGAGTGGGCCTACAATGAGCAGTTCTTC; CDR3aa: CASSVEWAYNEQFF
j_gene: TRBJ2-7; abundance: few; v_gene: TRBV12-3/TRBV12-4; d_gene: TRBD2; CDR3nt: TGTGCCAGCAGTGGGGGGGGGACGGGTTACTACGAGCAGTACTTC; CDR3aa: CASSGGGTGYYEQYF
j_gene: TRBJ1-1; abundance: -; v_gene: TRBV7-2; d_gene: -; CDR3nt: TGTGCCAGCACCCTGACCCGGGGCACTGAAGCTTTCTTT; CDR3aa: CASTLTRGTEAFF
j_gene: TRBJ2-7; abundance: -; v_gene: TRBV7-2; d_gene: TRBD2; CDR3nt: TGTGCCAGCAGCACCTGGACTAGCGCGATCTACGAGCAGTACTTC; CDR3aa: CASSTWTSAIYEQYF
j_gene: TRBJ2-5; abundance: -; v_gene: TRBV9; d_gene: TRBD2; CDR3nt: TGTGCCAGCAGCGTTAGCGGGAGAAGCGAGACCCAGTACTTC; CDR3aa: CASSVSGRSETQYF
j_gene: TRBJ1-2; abundance: few; v_gene: TRBV12-3/TRBV12-4; d_gene: -; CDR3nt: TGTGCCAGCATACGGGGGGGAGGTGGCTACACCTTC; CDR3aa: CASIRGGGGYTF
j_gene: TRBJ2-5; abundance: -; v_gene: TRBV12-3/TRBV12-4; d_gene: -; CDR3nt: TGTGCCAGCAGTTTAGAGGACAGCCAAGAGACCCAGTACTTC; CDR3aa: CASSLEDSQETQYF
j_gene: TRBJ1-1; abundance: few; v_gene: TRBV5-6; d_gene: -; CDR3nt: TGTGCCAGCAGCTTGAGTGGGGGCCCCACTGAAGCTTTCTTT; CDR3aa: CASSLSGGPTEAFF
j_gene: TRBJ2-2; abundance: -; v_gene: TRBV7-8; d_gene: TRBD1; CDR3nt: TGTGCCAGCAGCTCTAGAGGACAGGGGCTCGGGGAGCTGTTTTTT; CDR3aa: CASSSRGQGLGELFF
j_gene: TRBJ2-2; abundance: -; v_gene: TRBV11-2; d_gene: -; CDR3nt: TGTGCCAGCAGCCCAAGAGGACAAAAGAACACCGGGGAGCTGTTTTTT; CDR3aa: CASSPRGQKNTGELFF
j_gene: TRBJ1-1; abundance: few; v_gene: TRBV6-1; d_gene: -; CDR3nt: TGTGCCAGCACTACTACAGTAAGAGCTTTCTTT; CDR3aa: CASTTTVRAFF
j_gene: TRBJ1-2; abundance: -; v_gene: TRBV9; d_gene: -; CDR3nt: TGTGCCAGCAGCGTAGCTACTGGGAGGGGCAGTAGTCTTAACTATGGCTACACCTTC; CDR3aa: CASSVATGRGSSLNYGYTF
j_gene: TRBJ1-1; abundance: -; v_gene: TRBV20-1; d_gene: TRBD1; CDR3nt: TGCAGTGCTCCTCAGGACAGGGCCCCTCTAATGAACACTGAAGCTTTCTTT; CDR3aa: CSAPQDRAPLMNTEAFF